This TCR beta chain was recovered during a study of blood T cell repertoires in COVID-19. Study details: Both acute and convalescent COVID-19 samples were obtained from the United States, Italy and Spain.

The CDR3 consists of 15 residues. Germline CDR1 MDHEN, CDR2 SYDVKM. V lost 3 bases, J lost 6 bases, and 7 bases stayed unmatched. Original analysis: Estimates of nucleated cell counts were drawn from the amplification of reference gene primers. Assay: immunoSEQ multiplex PCR; the TCRdb copy retains only in-frame clones and omits some. V, J and clone size reflect that table, while D and trimming were determined from the DNA. The repertoire holds 170,000 or so clones, 85% to 90% seen once, with approximately 0.62% in the top ten. Sequenced input: peripheral blood. The TCR originated in a man in his fifties or sixties with COVID-19, enrolled during active disease. V is TRBV28 and J is TRBJ2-1, with 8 nucleotides matching TRBD2. CDR3 amino acids: CASSLEGGGTNEQFF. The CDR3 DNA reads as TGTGCCAGCAGTTTGGAGGGCGGGGGGACCAATGAGCAGTTCTTC. Combining the CDR3 with reference TRBV28 and TRBJ2-1 gives the whole variable domain DVKVTQSSRYLVKRTGEKVFLECVQDMDHENMFWYRQDPGLGLRLIYFSYDVKMKEKGDIPEGYSVSREKKERFSLILESASTNQTSMYLCASSLEGGGTNEQFFGPGTRLTVL.